This TCR beta chain originates from a study of cytomegalovirus exposure and HLA in healthy donors. Points from the study as a whole: A later analysis linked about 17,000 TCR beta sequences to HLA alleles at 0.05 false discovery rate.

A word on this clone: The antigen is unknown.

A multiplex PCR was run with 60 Vbeta primers and 13 Jbeta primers. Clones were sequenced by immunoSEQ multiplex PCR, and TCRdb holds only the in-frame ones, with some missing. The table shows tens of thousands of clones, with around 82% occurring only once. Germline V gene data show CDR1 as SGHRS and CDR2 as YFSETQ. With 3 bases removed from V and 6 bases from J, the gap between germline ends came to 9 bases. There are 13 residues in the CDR3. Sequencing input: PBMCs. The V and J genes are TRBV5-1 and TRBJ1-4; D unresolved. The receptor comes from a woman aged 18 to 35 in good health and CMV-seronegative. The CDR3 here is CASSSGVDEKLFF. In nucleotides, the CDR3 is TGCGCCAGCAGCTCTGGAGTTGATGAAAAACTGTTTTTT. Drawing the rest from reference TRBV5-1 and TRBJ1-4, the complete variable domain is KAGVTQTPRYLIKTRGQQVTLSCSPISGHRSVSWYQQTPGQGLQFLFEYFSETQRNKGNFPGRFSGRQFSNSRSEMNVSTLELGDSALYLCASSSGVDEKLFFGSGTQLSVL.